The entry below describes one T cell receptor beta chain. Its antigen remains unidentified. The treatment denotes: around 19 received Ad26.COV2.S at low or high dose, single or two shots; about five received placebo; per-sample allocation not given. Sample collection was performed on day 63 after the first vaccine or placebo injection. This Boston cohort included adults aged 18-55 years. Generated by immunoSEQ multiplex PCR, the TCRdb table keeps only in-frame clones and is missing some. In the table there are roughly 380,000 clones, roughly 84% of which are singletons. These data belong to a study of Ad26.COV2.S vaccination and SARS-CoV-2 variants. Background on the study: Into the muscle, Ad26.COV2.S was dosed once or twice, 56 days apart. Findings of the study overall: Non-spike TCR breadth was similar in vaccine and placebo recipients.

Sequenced here: peripheral blood, sampled in a trial of Ad26.COV2.S vaccine versus placebo. This sequence was found in a person aged 18 to 59 who received the Ad26.COV2.S COVID-19 vaccine or a placebo.

This CDR3 is CASSPGDRINSPLHF. The CDR3 nucleotides read TGTGCCAGCAGCCCCGGGGACCGCATAAATTCACCCCTCCACTTT. The chain combines TRBV6-5 with TRBJ1-6, with D possibly TRBD1 on 5 matching bases. CDR3 size: 15 residues. Trimming took off 6 bases at V and 7 bases at J, with 16 bases between the two ends. Germline assignment: CDR1 MNHEY and CDR2 SVGAGI.